One sample yielded the 16 T cell receptor beta chains listed below, sequenced in a study of regulatory T cells in long-lasting Graves disease. Documented time point: newly diagnosed GD, antithyroid drugs for less than 3 months. PBMC RNA served as the TCR library source. Assembly of TCR beta libraries relied on iRepertoire HTBI primers together with Arm-PCR of CDR3 regions. TCRdb ran MiXCR on the multiplex PCR reads and lists one entry per CDR3 protein. In the table there are about 300,000 distinct CDR3 sequences, 15% to 20% of which are singletons. The starting material was peripheral blood mononuclear cells (PBMCs), obtained at new diagnosis, from a patient treated with antithyroid drugs. The receptors stem from a female donor with Graves disease.

In this sample, this clonotype turned up many times. V is TRBV6-1 and J is TRBJ1-1, with D perhaps matching TRBD1 (5 bases). V was pared by 7 bases and J by 10 bases, with 22 bases between. This CDR3 contains 14 residues. Germline-derived CDR1 and CDR2 are MNHNS and SASEGT. This chain's CDR3 is CASIRGPTNPAAFF. In DNA, the CDR3 is TGTGCCAGCATTAGGGGACCGACCAACCCCGCAGCTTTCTTT.

This clonotype was observed at least ten times. The chain employs TRBV30 and TRBJ1-4; 7 positions match TRBD1. The germline V gene has CDR1 GTSNPN and CDR2 SVGIG (reference sequence). CDR3 size: 14 residues. Trimming at V came to 0 bases and at J to 6 bases, leaving 4 bases not matched to a gene. The CDR3 DNA is TGTGCCTGGAGTGTACAAGGGGGCGATGAAAAACTGTTTTTT. This codes for CAWSVQGGDEKLFF.

The rearrangement joins TRBV20-1 to TRBJ1-2, with 8 bases that match TRBD1. Germline CDR1 is DFQATT and CDR2 is SNEGSKA (reference sequence). CDR3 length: 18 amino acids. With V trimmed by 6 bases and J by 2 bases, 20 bases remained unmatched. CDR3 in DNA: TGCAGTGCCACCCCTTTCCGAGACAGGGGCGTCCTAAACTATGGCTACACCTTC. It yields the protein CSATPFRDRGVLNYGYTF.

As for this clonotype: Given a much more abundant clone one base away, this may be a read error. The gene calls are TRBV6-1 and TRBJ2-2; 7 nucleotides match TRBD2. In germline, CDR1 is MNHNS, CDR2 SASEGT. The CDR3 runs 15 residues. The V segment lost 10 bases and the J segment 7 bases; nucleotides outside the gene matches: 15. Here the CDR3 DNA reads TGTGCCATCACCAACGGTGGGAGGGCCAACGGGGAGCTGTTTTTT. It is translated as CAITNGGRANGELFF.

The chain links TRBV12-5 to TRBJ2-4, with D possibly matching TRBD2 (6 bases). CDR3 length equals 13 residues. In germline, CDR1 is LGHNT, CDR2 FRNRAP. Trimming cost V 1 base and J 15 bases, with 16 bases left between them. DNA of the CDR3: TGTGCTAGTGGTTTGGCCGGGAGTCGCGTGCGGTACTTC. It translates to CASGLAGSRVRYF.

In this sample, this clonotype turned up once. The chain couples TRBV19 to TRBJ1-1, with TRBD1 as a possible D gene (5 bases). The germline CDR1 and CDR2 sequences are LNHDA and SQIVND (reference sequence). The CDR3 sequence is 15 residues long. V gave up 8 bases and J gave up 0 bases, with 16 bases separating them. DNA of the CDR3: TGTGCCAGTGGACACCGACAAGGCATGAACACTGAAGCTTTCTTT. Protein product: CASGHRQGMNTEAFF.

The rearrangement links TRBV7-9 to TRBJ2-7; perhaps TRBD2 as D (6 bases). V was cut by 7 bases and J by 0 bases, with 13 bases left in between. Germline V gene lookup returns CDR1 SEHNR and CDR2 FQNEAQ (reference sequence). This CDR3 region has 14 residues. CDR3 region: CASIRAGASYEQYF. The CDR3 coding sequence is TGTGCCAGCATCCGAGCGGGCGCCTCCTACGAGCAGTACTTC.

This clonotype has a count of ten or more. This chain uses TRBV24-1 with TRBJ2-1; 16 positions agree with TRBD2. With V trimmed by 3 bases and J by 5 bases, 6 bases remained unmatched. Looked up from germline, CDR1 is KGHDR and CDR2 is SFDVKD. The CDR3 is made up of 18 amino acids. The CDR3 DNA is TGTGCCACCAGTGATCCGGGACTAGCGGGAGGGGAAGACAATGAGCAGTTCTTC. Its translation is CATSDPGLAGGEDNEQFF.

This clonotype was picked up many times. The chain employs TRBV7-2 and TRBJ2-3, with a weak D call TRBD1 (6 bases). The V end lost 2 bases, the J end lost 3 bases, and 15 bases lay between the germline ends. Germline V gene lookup returns CDR1 SGHTA and CDR2 FQGNSA. The CDR3 runs to 16 residues. The CDR3: CASSLSKGQGTDTQYF. The CDR3, as DNA: TGTGCCAGCAGCTTATCTAAGGGGCAGGGGACAGATACGCAGTATTTT.

The J gene is TRBJ2-7, the V gene TRBV15, with 10 bases identical to TRBD2. Trimming removed 5 bases from V and 12 bases from J; junction bases left unmatched: 13. Germline CDR1 is LNHNV and CDR2 is YYDKDF (reference sequence). The CDR3 extends over 14 amino acids. CDR3 coding DNA: TGTGCCACCAGCTTACCTAGCGGGAGCTCATCCAGGTACTTC. It translates to CATSLPSGSSSRYF.

Of note for this clonotype: One base separates it from a far larger clone, so it is likely a read error. The V and J genes are TRBV12-3 or TRBV12-4 and TRBJ2-7, with D perhaps matching TRBD2 (6 bases). This CDR3 is built from 14 residues. V was shortened by 4 bases and J by 7 bases, with 17 bases between the two germline ends. CDR3 sequence reads: CASSSSDSYNEQYF. The CDR3 DNA follows: TGTGCCAGCAGTTCTAGCGATTCCTACAATGAGCAGTACTTC.

The sample holds many counts of this clonotype. In DNA form, the CDR3 reads TGCAGTGCTAGTTCCAGGAACACTGAAGCTTTCTTT. This sequence encodes CSASSRNTEAFF. The V and J genes are TRBV20-1 and TRBJ1-1, with D unresolved. The V end was cut by 3 bases, the J end by 1 base, with 6 bases between. CDR3 size: 12 residues. Per germline, CDR1 DFQATT and CDR2 SNEGSKA (reference sequence).

At least ten counts were recorded for this clonotype. V is TRBV19 and J is TRBJ2-4; D unresolved. V lost 2 bases, J lost 8 bases, and 10 bases lay in between. Germline CDR1 is LNHDA and CDR2 is SQIVND (reference sequence). CDR3 length equals 13 residues. The DNA of the CDR3 is TGTGCCAGTAGTATATTAGGGCCGGACATTCAGTACTTC. Residues: CASSILGPDIQYF.

The chain couples TRBV19 to TRBJ1-1; weak D call: TRBD1 (5 bases). Germline CDR1 LNHDA, CDR2 SQIVND (reference sequence). Trimming shortened V by 3 bases and J by 11 bases, and 19 bases separated the two germline ends. This CDR3 contains 14 residues. This CDR3 is CASSIRDPRAGAFF. For the CDR3, the DNA is TGTGCCAGTAGTATTAGGGACCCCAGGGCCGGGGCTTTCTTT.

This clonotype appeared many times. The rearrangement joins TRBV11-3 to TRBJ1-1; D unclear. The CDR3 runs to 12 residues. The germline V gene encodes CDR1 SGHNT and CDR2 YENEEA. Trimming pared 1 base from V and 10 bases from J, leaving 10 bases between. The CDR3 nucleotides read TGTGCCAGCAGCTTAGTCGGTGGGTTAGCTTTCTTT. Protein sequence: CASSLVGGLAFF.

The chain uses TRBV3-1 and TRBJ2-1, with a possible D match to TRBD2 (5 bases). The germline V and J ends were trimmed by 5 bases and 13 bases, with 12 bases remaining between them. The CDR3 has 11 residues. CDR1 and CDR2 from the germline V gene are LGHDT and YNNKEL (reference sequence). The CDR3 loop reads CASSERGSQFF. In DNA, the CDR3 is TGTGCCAGCAGCGAACGGGGTAGTCAGTTCTTC.